This passage covers 18 T cell receptor beta chains from one sample sequenced in a study of shared clonotypes between healthy human individuals. Generated by immunoSEQ multiplex PCR, the TCRdb table keeps only in-frame clones and is missing some. The sample shows around 2.1 million clones, just over 90% of them seen only once. CD8 cells classed as naive were CD45RO-negative and positively selected for CCR7, excluding terminally differentiated effector memory CD45RA+ cells. The sample was naive CD8+ T cells from PBMCs. Receptors were obtained from a young man in good health. Some clones in this sample may be carry-over from other donors' samples.

The rearrangement joins TRBV4-1 to TRBJ1-1; D call uncertain. The CDR3 has 18 amino acids. V dropped 1 base and J dropped 1 base, with 19 bases sitting between them. CDR1 MGHRA and CDR2 YSYEKL come from the germline V gene. DNA of the CDR3: TGCGCCAGCAGCCAAGTTAGTTTAGGCATGCGAACGAACACTGAAGCTTTCTTT. As protein: CASSQVSLGMRTNTEAFF.

V is TRBV19 and J is TRBJ1-2, with 7 bases aligning to TRBD1. This CDR3 spans 14 amino acids. Germline CDR1 LNHDA, CDR2 SQIVND (reference sequence). With V trimmed by 6 bases and J by 1 base, 5 bases remained unmatched. The CDR3 is CASRPGQSNYGYTF. The DNA for the CDR3 is TGTGCCAGTAGACCGGGACAGAGTAACTATGGCTACACCTTC.

The rearrangement joins TRBV5-4 to TRBJ2-7, with TRBD2 matching 7 bases. Germline CDR1 SGHNT, CDR2 YYREEE (reference sequence). Trimming cost V 0 bases and J 5 bases; bases outside gene matches: 8. The CDR3 spans 15 residues. The CDR3 region is CASSLAGGSYDEQYF. In DNA form, the CDR3 reads TGTGCCAGCAGCTTGGCCGGCGGGAGCTATGACGAGCAGTACTTC.

This chain uses TRBV5-6 with TRBJ2-1; D may be TRBD2 (5 bases). Germline assignment: CDR1 SGHDT and CDR2 YYEEEE. CDR3 length: 15 amino acids. Between the trimmed V and J ends, which lost 0 bases and 7 bases, there was a span of 14 bases. The CDR3 sequence: CASSLEWGVLNEQFF. As DNA, the CDR3 is TGTGCCAGCAGCTTGGAATGGGGAGTACTAAATGAGCAGTTCTTC.

The chain couples TRBV13 to TRBJ2-6; 8 bases fit TRBD2. V lost 4 bases to trimming and J lost 0 bases; unmatched junction nucleotides: 2. CDR3 length: 16 amino acids. Germline loops: CDR1 PRHDT, CDR2 FYEKMQ (reference sequence). The CDR3 sequence is CASSSGGSSGANVLTF. Here the CDR3 DNA reads TGTGCCAGCAGCTCGGGGGGGAGCTCTGGGGCCAACGTCCTGACTTTC.

The chain links TRBV19 to TRBJ2-7, with TRBD2 matching over 15 bases. The J segment lost 2 bases and the V segment lost 6 bases, leaving 5 bases of the junction unmatched. The CDR3 sequence is 16 residues long. Germline V gene lookup returns CDR1 LNHDA and CDR2 SQIVND (reference sequence). Here the CDR3 DNA reads TGTGCCAGTAGGGGACTAGCGGGAGGAAGTCCCTACGAGCAGTACTTC. Translated, it gives CASRGLAGGSPYEQYF.

In this sample, this clone turned up once. One end of the junction is discordant with germline, which a read error may explain. The chain is built from TRBV5-8 and TRBJ1-5; a possible D gene is TRBD1 (6 bases). Germline CDR1 and CDR2: SGHTS and YDEGEE. This CDR3 contains 15 residues. The chain's CDR3 is CASRLGHLPGQPQHF. The CDR3 DNA is TGTGCCAGCAGATTGGGACACCTCCCGGGGCAGCCCCAGCATTTT. Full variable domain (remainder filled in from reference TRBV5-8 and TRBJ1-5): EAGVTQSPTHLIKTRGQQATLRCSPISGHTSVYWYQQALGLGLQFLLWYDEGEERNRGNFPPRFSGRQFPNYSSELNVNALELEDSALYLCASRLGHLPGQPQHFGDGTRLSIL.

This chain connects TRBV7-3 to TRBJ2-3; no clear D. The germline CDR1 and CDR2 sequences are SGHTA and FQGTGA. The V gene lost 5 bases and the J gene lost 1 base, with 10 bases spanning the gap. CDR3 length: 14 residues. The CDR3 DNA is TGTGCCAGCAGCCCTCGACTGGGCACAGATACGCAGTATTTT. Protein product: CASSPRLGTDTQYF.

The sample holds one count of this clone. The V and J genes are TRBV9 and TRBJ2-1, with 7 nucleotides matching TRBD2. Germline CDR1 and CDR2: SGDLS and YYNGEE. Losses at the gene ends were 3 bases for V and 0 bases for J; bases not matched to a gene: 6. There are 16 residues in the CDR3. The CDR3 sequence: CASSAHGRSSYNEQFF. CDR3 nucleotide sequence: TGTGCCAGCAGCGCACACGGGAGGAGCTCCTACAATGAGCAGTTCTTC.

The V and J genes are TRBV27 and TRBJ2-7; 8 bases are shared with TRBD2. Per the germline V gene, CDR1 is MNHEY and CDR2 is SMNVEV (reference sequence). The length of the CDR3 is 16 residues. J was trimmed by 4 bases and V by 4 bases; bases with no gene match: 12. CDR3 amino acids: CASSSRSGSPLYEQYF. CDR3 sequence (DNA): TGTGCCAGCAGTTCAAGGAGCGGGAGCCCCCTATACGAGCAGTACTTC.

This sequence joins TRBV7-2 and TRBJ1-2; D is unresolved. Per the germline V gene, CDR1 is SGHTA and CDR2 is FQGNSA. The CDR3 totals 14 residues. Trimming took 6 bases from V and 6 from J, leaving 17 bases between them. Here the CDR3 reads CASRKDVGWDGYTF. Written as DNA, the CDR3 is TGTGCCAGCAGAAAAGATGTTGGATGGGATGGCTACACCTTC. Complete variable domain (other parts from reference TRBV7-2 and TRBJ1-2): GAGVSQSPSNKVTEKGKDVELRCDPISGHTALYWYRQSLGQGLEFLIYFQGNSAPDKSGLPSDRFSAERTGGSVSTLTIQRTQQEDSAVYLCASRKDVGWDGYTFGSGTRLTVV.

The chain joins TRBV11-1 to TRBJ2-5; TRBD2 is a possible D gene (6 bases). The ends were cut back, 5 bases at V and 4 bases at J, with 17 bases in the middle. Germline V CDR1 and CDR2: SGHAT, FQDESV (reference sequence). This CDR3 contains 15 residues. Here the CDR3 DNA reads TGTGCCAGCAGCCTTCAGGGACTTCTACGAGAGACCCAGTACTTC. Protein: CASSLQGLLRETQYF. The complete variable domain, with remaining parts taken from reference TRBV11-1 and TRBJ2-5, reads EAEVAQSPRYKITEKSQAVAFWCDPISGHATLYWYRQILGQGPELLVQFQDESVVDDSQLPKDRFSAERLKGVDSTLKIQPAELGDSAMYLCASSLQGLLRETQYFGPGTRLLVL.

The chain is built from TRBV9 and TRBJ2-6; TRBD1 agrees at 10 bases. The CDR3 totals 18 residues. Trimming removed 2 bases from V and 1 base from J; junction bases left unmatched: 6. The germline CDR1 and CDR2 sequences are SGDLS and YYNGEE. DNA of the CDR3: TGTGCCAGCAGCGTGTACCGGGACAGGGGATCTGGGGCCAACGTCCTGACTTTC. Residues: CASSVYRDRGSGANVLTF.

This chain connects TRBV30 to TRBJ2-2, with D perhaps being TRBD1 or TRBD2 (5 bases each). The CDR3 is 14 residues long. The V gene's germline CDR1 is GTSNPN and CDR2 SVGIG (reference sequence). Trimming left V 6 bases short and J 5 bases short, with 16 bases between. CDR3 nucleotide sequence: TGTGCCTGCCCCTCGGGGACCTGGACCGGGGAGCTGTTTTTT. Protein product: CACPSGTWTGELFF.

Remarks on this clone: Other DNA sequences in this sample translate to the same CDR3. J is TRBJ1-5 and V is TRBV7-9, with a weak D call TRBD1 (6 bases). The CDR3 consists of 16 residues. Trimming took 4 bases from V and 0 from J, leaving 13 bases between them. Germline V gives CDR1 SEHNR, CDR2 FQNEAQ (reference sequence). The CDR3 coding sequence is TGTGCCAGCAGCTCAGGGGCAGGAGCTAGCAATCAGCCCCAGCATTTT. This translates into CASSSGAGASNQPQHF.

This clone has more than one count but fewer than ten. The gene calls are TRBV6-5 and TRBJ1-5; the D gene is possibly TRBD1 (5 bases). The CDR3 has 14 residues. The germline V and J ends were trimmed by 0 bases and 5 bases, with 8 bases remaining between them. Germline V gene sequence: CDR1 MNHEY, CDR2 SVGAGI. This CDR3 reads CASSYSRVYQPQHF. The CDR3 DNA reads as TGTGCCAGCAGTTACTCCAGGGTGTATCAGCCCCAGCATTTT.

The genes are TRBV28 and TRBJ1-1, with D unclear. Trimming pared 2 bases from V and 6 bases from J, leaving 16 bases between. This CDR3 contains 15 residues. CDR1 and CDR2 (germline): MDHEN, SYDVKM. The CDR3 loop is CASSLTLMPAAEAFF. CDR3 coding DNA: TGTGCCAGCAGTTTAACCCTCATGCCCGCGGCTGAAGCTTTCTTT.

This sequence joins TRBV7-8 and TRBJ2-7, with unresolved D. V lost 3 bases to trimming and J lost 7 bases, with 16 bases between them. Germline V gene sequence: CDR1 SGHVS, CDR2 FQNEAQ. The CDR3 extends over 14 amino acids. This chain's CDR3 is CASSLGVTAQEQYF. CDR3 sequence (DNA): TGTGCCAGCAGCTTGGGTGTGACGGCCCAGGAGCAGTACTTC. Combining the CDR3 with reference TRBV7-8 and TRBJ2-7 gives the whole variable domain GAGVSQSPRYKVAKRGQDVALRCDPISGHVSLFWYQQALGQGPEFLTYFQNEAQLDKSGLPSDRFFAERPEGSVSTLKIQRTQQEDSAVYLCASSLGVTAQEQYFGPGTRLTVT.